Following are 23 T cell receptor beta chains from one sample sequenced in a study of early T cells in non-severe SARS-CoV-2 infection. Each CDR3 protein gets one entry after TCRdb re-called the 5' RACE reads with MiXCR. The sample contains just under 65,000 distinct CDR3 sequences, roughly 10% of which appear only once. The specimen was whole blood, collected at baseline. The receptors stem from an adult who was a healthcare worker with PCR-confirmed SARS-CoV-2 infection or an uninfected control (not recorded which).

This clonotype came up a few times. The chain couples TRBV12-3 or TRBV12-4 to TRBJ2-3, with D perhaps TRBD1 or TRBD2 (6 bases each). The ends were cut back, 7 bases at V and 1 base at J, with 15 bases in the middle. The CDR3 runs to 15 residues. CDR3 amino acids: CASNPQRGGTDTQYF. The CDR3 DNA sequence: TGTGCCAGCAACCCACAGAGGGGGGGCACAGATACGCAGTATTTT.

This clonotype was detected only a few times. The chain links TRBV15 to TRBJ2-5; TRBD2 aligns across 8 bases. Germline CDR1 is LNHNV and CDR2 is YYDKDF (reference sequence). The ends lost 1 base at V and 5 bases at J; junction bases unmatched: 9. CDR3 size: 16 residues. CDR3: CATSRVDGGAGETQYF. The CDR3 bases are TGTGCCACCAGCAGAGTGGACGGGGGGGCCGGTGAGACCCAGTACTTC. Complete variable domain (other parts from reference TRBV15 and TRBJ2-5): DAMVIQNPRYQVTQFGKPVTLSCSQTLNHNVMYWYQQKSSQAPKLLFHYYDKDFNNEADTPDNFQSRRPNTSFCFLDIRSPGLGDTAMYLCATSRVDGGAGETQYFGPGTRLLVL.

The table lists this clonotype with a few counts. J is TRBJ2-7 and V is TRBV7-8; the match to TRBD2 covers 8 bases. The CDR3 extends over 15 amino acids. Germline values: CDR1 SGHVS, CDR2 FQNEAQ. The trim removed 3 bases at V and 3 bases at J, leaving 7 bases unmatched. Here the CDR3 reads CASSFNGGGRYEQYF. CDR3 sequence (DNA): TGTGCCAGCAGCTTCAACGGCGGGGGGCGCTACGAGCAGTACTTC.

CDR3 in amino acids: CASSIRTDEAFF. Here the CDR3 DNA reads TGTGCCAGCAGCATCCGGACAGATGAAGCTTTCTTT. The chain is built from TRBV11-2 and TRBJ1-1; tentative D call: TRBD1 (6 bases). The germline V gene encodes CDR1 SGHAT and CDR2 FQNNGV. The CDR3 runs to 12 residues. Trimming left V 5 bases short and J 7 bases short, with 11 bases between.

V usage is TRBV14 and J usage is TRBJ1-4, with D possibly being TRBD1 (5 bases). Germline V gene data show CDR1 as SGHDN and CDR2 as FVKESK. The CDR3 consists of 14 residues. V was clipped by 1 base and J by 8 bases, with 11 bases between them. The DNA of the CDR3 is TGTGCCAGCAGCCAAGTGGGGCTGGGAGAAAAACTGTTTTTT. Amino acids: CASSQVGLGEKLFF.

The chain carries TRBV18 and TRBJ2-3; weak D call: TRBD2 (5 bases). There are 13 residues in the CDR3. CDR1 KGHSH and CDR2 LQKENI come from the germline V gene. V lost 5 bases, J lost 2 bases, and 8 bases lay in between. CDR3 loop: CASSSSITDTQYF. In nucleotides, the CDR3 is TGTGCCAGCTCATCTAGCATCACAGATACGCAGTATTTT. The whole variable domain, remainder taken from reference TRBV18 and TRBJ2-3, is NAGVMQNPRHLVRRRGQEARLRCSPMKGHSHVYWYRQLPEEGLKFMVYLQKENIIDESGMPKERFSAEFPKEGPSILRIQQVVRGDSAAYFCASSSSITDTQYFGPGTRLTVL.

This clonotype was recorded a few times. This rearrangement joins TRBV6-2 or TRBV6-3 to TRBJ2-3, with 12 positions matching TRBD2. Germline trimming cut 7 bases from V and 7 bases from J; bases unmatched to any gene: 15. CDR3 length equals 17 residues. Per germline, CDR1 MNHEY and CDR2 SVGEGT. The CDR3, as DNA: TGTGCCAGCACCTCAATAACTAGCGGGAGGAACACTTATACGCAGTATTTT. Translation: CASTSITSGRNTYTQYF.

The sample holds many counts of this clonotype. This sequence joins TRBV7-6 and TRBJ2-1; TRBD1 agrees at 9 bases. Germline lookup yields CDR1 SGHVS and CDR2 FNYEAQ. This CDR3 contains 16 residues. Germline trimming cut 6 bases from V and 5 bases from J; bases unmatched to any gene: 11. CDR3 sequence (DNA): TGTGCCAGCAGGCCTACTCCGGGACAGGGAGACAATGAGCAGTTCTTC. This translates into CASRPTPGQGDNEQFF.

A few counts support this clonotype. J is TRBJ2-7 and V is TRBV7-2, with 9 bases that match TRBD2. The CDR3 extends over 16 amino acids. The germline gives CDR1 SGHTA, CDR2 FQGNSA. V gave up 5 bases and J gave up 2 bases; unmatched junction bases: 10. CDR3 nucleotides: TGTGCCAGCAGCCCCGACAGCGGGGGGACCGCCTACGAGCAGTACTTC. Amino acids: CASSPDSGGTAYEQYF.

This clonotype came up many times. CDR3 DNA: TGCAGTGCCCCCGACCACTGGCAGGGGATTGAAAAACTGTTTTTT. Protein: CSAPDHWQGIEKLFF. This sequence joins TRBV20-1 and TRBJ1-4; D perhaps matches TRBD1 (6 bases). This CDR3 spans 15 amino acids. Germline V gene data show CDR1 as DFQATT and CDR2 as SNEGSKA (reference sequence). Trimming pared 6 bases from V and 7 bases from J, leaving 21 bases between.

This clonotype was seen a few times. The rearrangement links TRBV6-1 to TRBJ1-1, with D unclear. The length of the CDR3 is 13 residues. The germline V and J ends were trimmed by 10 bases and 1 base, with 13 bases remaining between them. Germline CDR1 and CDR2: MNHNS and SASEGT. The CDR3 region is CATGATSNTEAFF. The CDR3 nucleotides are TGTGCCACAGGAGCGACATCGAACACTGAAGCTTTCTTT.

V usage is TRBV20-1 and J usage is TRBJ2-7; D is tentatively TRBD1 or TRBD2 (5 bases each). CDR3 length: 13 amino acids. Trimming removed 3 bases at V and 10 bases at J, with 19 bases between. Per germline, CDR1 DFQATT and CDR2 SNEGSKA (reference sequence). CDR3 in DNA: TGCAGTGCTAGCCCCTCACCGGGGCTAGGTCAGTACTTC. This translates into CSASPSPGLGQYF.

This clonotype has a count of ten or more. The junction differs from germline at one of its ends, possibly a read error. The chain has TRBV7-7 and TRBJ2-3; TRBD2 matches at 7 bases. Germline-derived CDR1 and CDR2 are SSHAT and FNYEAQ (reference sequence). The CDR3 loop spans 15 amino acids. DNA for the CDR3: TGTGCTAGCAGCTTAGCGTCCGGCGGGGGTGATACGCAGTATTTT. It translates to CASSLASGGGDTQYF.

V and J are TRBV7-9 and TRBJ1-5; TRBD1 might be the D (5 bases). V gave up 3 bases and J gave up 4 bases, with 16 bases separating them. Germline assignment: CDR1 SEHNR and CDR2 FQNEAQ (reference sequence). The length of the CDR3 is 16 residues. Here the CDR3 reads CASSLGEGIGNQPQHF. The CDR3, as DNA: TGTGCCAGCAGCTTGGGGGAGGGTATAGGAAATCAGCCCCAGCATTTT.

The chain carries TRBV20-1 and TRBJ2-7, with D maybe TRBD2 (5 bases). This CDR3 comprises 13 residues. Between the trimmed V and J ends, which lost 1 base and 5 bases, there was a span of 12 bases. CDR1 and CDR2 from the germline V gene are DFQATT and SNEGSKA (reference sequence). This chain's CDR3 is CSARATGRNEQYF. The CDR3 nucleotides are TGCAGTGCTAGAGCGACGGGAAGGAACGAGCAGTACTTC.

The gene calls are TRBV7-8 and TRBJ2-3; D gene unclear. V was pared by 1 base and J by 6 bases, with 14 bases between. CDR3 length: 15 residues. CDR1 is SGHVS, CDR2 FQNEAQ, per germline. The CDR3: CASSLGGLVGDTQYF. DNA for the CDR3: TGTGCCAGCAGCTTAGGTGGGCTAGTGGGCGATACGCAGTATTTT.

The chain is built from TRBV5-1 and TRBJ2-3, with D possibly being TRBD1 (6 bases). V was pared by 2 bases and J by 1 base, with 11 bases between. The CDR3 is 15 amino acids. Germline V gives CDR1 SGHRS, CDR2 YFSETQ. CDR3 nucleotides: TGCGCCAGCAGCTTTACAGGGCCTGGCACAGATACGCAGTATTTT. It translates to CASSFTGPGTDTQYF.

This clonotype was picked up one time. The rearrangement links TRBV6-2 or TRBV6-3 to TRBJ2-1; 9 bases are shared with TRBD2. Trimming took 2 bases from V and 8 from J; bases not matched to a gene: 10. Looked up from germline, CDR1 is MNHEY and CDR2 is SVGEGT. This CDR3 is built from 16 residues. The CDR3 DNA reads TGTGCCAGCAGTTACCCGCGGGGGGGACCGTGGGATGAGCAGTTCTTC. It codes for CASSYPRGGPWDEQFF.

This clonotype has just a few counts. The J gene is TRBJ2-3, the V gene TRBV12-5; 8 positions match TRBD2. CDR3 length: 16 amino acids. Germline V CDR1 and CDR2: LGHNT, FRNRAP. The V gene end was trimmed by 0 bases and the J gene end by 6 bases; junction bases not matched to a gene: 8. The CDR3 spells CASGLVLSGAPDTQYF. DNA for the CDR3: TGTGCTAGTGGTTTGGTACTTAGCGGGGCCCCCGATACGCAGTATTTT.

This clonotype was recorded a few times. CDR3 region: CASSGSNQPQHF. In DNA form, the CDR3 reads TGTGCCAGCAGTGGTAGCAATCAGCCCCAGCATTTT. The chain has TRBV27 and TRBJ1-5; D unresolved. V dropped 5 bases and J dropped 0 bases, with 2 bases sitting between them. Germline CDR1 MNHEY, CDR2 SMNVEV (reference sequence). The CDR3 loop spans 12 amino acids.

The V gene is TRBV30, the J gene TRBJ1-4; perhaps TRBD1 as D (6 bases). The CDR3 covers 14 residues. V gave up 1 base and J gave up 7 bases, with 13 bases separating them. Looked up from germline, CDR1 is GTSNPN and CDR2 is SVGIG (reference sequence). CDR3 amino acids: CAWSEQGSGEKLFF. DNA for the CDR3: TGTGCCTGGAGTGAACAGGGCTCGGGTGAAAAACTGTTTTTT. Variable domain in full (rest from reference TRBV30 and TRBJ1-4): SQTIHQWPATLVQPVGSPLSLECTVEGTSNPNLYWYRQAAGRGLQLLFYSVGIGQISSEVPQNLSASRPQDRQFILSSKKLLLSDSGFYLCAWSEQGSGEKLFFGSGTQLSVL.

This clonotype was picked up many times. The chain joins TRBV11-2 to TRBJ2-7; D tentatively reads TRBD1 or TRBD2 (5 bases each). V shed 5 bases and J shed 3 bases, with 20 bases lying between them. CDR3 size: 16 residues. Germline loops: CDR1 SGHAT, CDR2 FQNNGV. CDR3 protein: CASSRLSRAQNYEQYF. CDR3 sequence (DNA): TGTGCCAGCAGCCGACTAAGCAGGGCCCAAAACTACGAGCAGTACTTC. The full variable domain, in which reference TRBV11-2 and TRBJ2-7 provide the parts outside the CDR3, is EAGVAQSPRYKIIEKRQSVAFWCNPISGHATLYWYQQILGQGPKLLIQFQNNGVVDDSQLPKDRFSAERLKGVDSTLKIQPAKLEDSAVYLCASSRLSRAQNYEQYFGPGTRLTVT.

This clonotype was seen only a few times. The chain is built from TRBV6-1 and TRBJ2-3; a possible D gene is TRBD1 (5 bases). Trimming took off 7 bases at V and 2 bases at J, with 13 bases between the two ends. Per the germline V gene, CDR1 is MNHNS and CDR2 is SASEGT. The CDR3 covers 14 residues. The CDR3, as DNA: TGTGCCAGCAATAAGGGGCAGCACACAGATACGCAGTATTTT. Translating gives CASNKGQHTDTQYF.